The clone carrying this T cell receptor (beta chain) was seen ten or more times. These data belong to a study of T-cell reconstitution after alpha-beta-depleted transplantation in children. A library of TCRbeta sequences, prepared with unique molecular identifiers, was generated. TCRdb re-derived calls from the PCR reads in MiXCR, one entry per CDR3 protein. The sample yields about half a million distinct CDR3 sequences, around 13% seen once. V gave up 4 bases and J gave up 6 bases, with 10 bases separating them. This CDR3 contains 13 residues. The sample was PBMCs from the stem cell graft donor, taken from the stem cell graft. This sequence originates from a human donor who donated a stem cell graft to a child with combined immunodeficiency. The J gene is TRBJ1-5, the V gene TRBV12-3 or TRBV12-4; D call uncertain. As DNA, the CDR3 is TGTGCCAGCAGTTCCCTCCTGATTCAGCCCCAGCATTTT. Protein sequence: CASSSLLIQPQHF.